The rows below give T cell receptor beta chains drawn from one sample of a study of shared clonotypes between healthy human individuals. Repertoires were generated with immunoSEQ multiplex PCR, while TCRdb's copy carries only in-frame clones and drops some. The top ten clones hold approximately 1.7% of a sample with hundreds of thousands of clones, roughly 70% of them seen once. The sequencing sample was made of memory CD4+ T cells sorted from blood. These receptor sequences come from a woman younger than 45 in good health. CDR3s include the opening cysteine and the closing phenylalanine or tryptophan. The D gene is left open where the match is weak. Expanded clones get a size class; other rows say once, few or many, or leave the size out.

D	V	J	size	CDR3	DNA
.	TRBV27	TRBJ1-1	.	CASSTRQNEAFF	TGTGCCAGCAGTACTCGACAGAACGAAGCTTTCTTT
TRBD2	TRBV5-4	TRBJ2-2	.	CASSLDPGLAGGSGELFF	TGTGCCAGCAGCTTAGACCCGGGACTAGCGGGAGGATCGGGGGAGCTGTTTTTT
.	TRBV5-1	TRBJ1-2	.	CASSPTGSHGYTF	TGCGCCAGCAGCCCTACAGGGTCCCATGGCTACACCTTC
.	TRBV5-6	TRBJ2-1	.	CASSDPGNEQFF	TGTGCCAGCAGCGACCCGGGCAATGAGCAGTTCTTC
.	TRBV2	TRBJ2-3	.	CASRETRDTQYF	TGTGCCAGCAGGGAGACAAGGGATACGCAGTATTTT
.	TRBV2	TRBJ1-5	.	CASSFRIGGPSSNQPQHF	TGTGCCAGCAGTTTTCGAATCGGGGGGCCCTCCTCAAATCAGCCCCAGCATTTT
.	TRBV6-1	TRBJ1-1	.	CASSEGRGAFF	TGTGCCAGCAGTGAAGGTAGGGGGGCTTTCTTT
.	TRBV9	TRBJ1-2	.	CASSPEGPTSYGYTF	TGTGCCAGCAGCCCAGAGGGACCAACATCCTATGGCTACACCTTC
.	TRBV2	TRBJ2-3	.	CASSVLDGNTDTQYF	TGTGCCAGCAGTGTTTTGGACGGCAACACAGATACGCAGTATTTT
TRBD2	TRBV2	TRBJ2-5	few	CASLSGSGETQYF	TGTGCCAGCCTTAGCGGGAGTGGTGAGACCCAGTACTTC
.	TRBV11-2	TRBJ2-1	.	CASSLDTYSSGFF	TGTGCCAGCAGCTTAGATACGTATAGCTCCGGGTTCTTC
.	TRBV29-1	TRBJ2-1	.	CSASRGTSYNEQFF	TGCAGCGCCTCTCGGGGGACGTCCTACAATGAGCAGTTCTTC
TRBD2	TRBV2	TRBJ2-7	once	CASSEGLAGGKSEQYF	TGTGCCAGCAGTGAAGGGCTAGCGGGAGGTAAGAGCGAGCAGTACTTC
.	TRBV11-3	TRBJ2-3	.	CASSLSSIDTQYF	TGTGCCAGCAGCCTTAGTTCGATAGATACGCAGTATTTT
.	TRBV12-5	TRBJ2-3	.	CASGSSTDTQYF	TGTGCTAGTGGTTCTAGCACAGATACGCAGTATTTT
TRBD2	TRBV19	TRBJ2-3	few	CASRALAATDTQYF	TGTGCCAGTAGAGCTCTAGCGGCCACAGATACGCAGTATTTT
.	TRBV11-2	TRBJ2-7	.	CASSLTGRAYEQYF	TGTGCCAGCAGCTTGACAGGGAGGGCCTACGAGCAGTACTTC
TRBD2	TRBV7-2	TRBJ2-7	.	CASSLSRGAYEQYF	TGTGCCAGCAGCCTCAGCCGGGGGGCCTACGAGCAGTACTTC
.	TRBV12-2	TRBJ2-3	.	CASRKEDTQYF	TGTGCAAGTCGCAAAGAAGATACGCAGTATTTT
TRBD2	TRBV25-1	TRBJ2-1	.	CASSGQRETQYNEQFF	TGTGCCAGCAGTGGGCAGCGGGAGACCCAATACAATGAGCAGTTCTTC
TRBD1	TRBV25-1	TRBJ2-7	.	CASSESWGQSYEQYF	TGTGCCAGCAGTGAATCTTGGGGACAGTCCTACGAGCAGTACTTC
.	TRBV14	TRBJ2-2	.	CASSQGWGQFGELFF	TGTGCCAGCAGCCAAGGCTGGGGGCAGTTCGGGGAGCTGTTTTTT
TRBD1	TRBV5-1	TRBJ1-2	few	CASSSRTGNYGYTF	TGCGCCAGCAGCTCAAGGACAGGGAACTATGGCTACACCTTC
TRBD2	TRBV7-6	TRBJ2-7	.	CASSLIAGGGYEQYF	TGTGCCAGCAGCTTAATCGCGGGAGGTGGCTACGAGCAGTACTTC
.	TRBV6-1	TRBJ2-7	.	CASSEWGVEQYF	TGTGCCAGCAGTGAATGGGGAGTCGAGCAGTACTTC
TRBD1	TRBV6-6	TRBJ2-5	.	CASSQGQGGETQYF	TGTGCCAGCAGCCAGGGACAGGGTGGAGAGACCCAGTACTTC
.	TRBV10-3	TRBJ2-5	.	CAISETSPGVQETQYF	TGTGCCATCAGTGAGACCTCCCCAGGGGTACAAGAGACCCAGTACTTC
.	TRBV28	TRBJ1-1	.	CASTSGVGADTEAFF	TGTGCCAGCACCTCGGGGGTAGGGGCGGACACTGAAGCTTTCTTT
.	TRBV11-2	TRBJ2-3	.	CASSLFKGRLDTQYF	TGTGCCAGCAGCTTGTTTAAGGGACGCTTAGATACGCAGTATTTT
.	TRBV11-2	TRBJ2-7	.	CASSPEMGKFAAYEQYF	TGTGCCAGCAGCCCAGAGATGGGGAAGTTTGCCGCCTACGAGCAGTACTTC
.	TRBV28	TRBJ1-1	.	CASSLSKGSVAEAFF	TGTGCCAGCAGTTTATCCAAAGGGTCCGTAGCTGAAGCTTTCTTT
.	TRBV7-8	TRBJ2-5	.	CASSPRHGTLGETQYF	TGTGCCAGCAGCCCACGACATGGTACCTTAGGGGAGACCCAGTACTTC
TRBD1	TRBV27	TRBJ2-7	.	CASSLIGQGDTYEQYF	TGTGCCAGCAGTTTAATCGGGCAGGGGGATACCTACGAGCAGTACTTC
.	TRBV25-1	TRBJ2-5	.	CASSGTGQYF	TGTGCCAGCAGTGGGACGGGCCAGTACTTC
.	TRBV18	TRBJ1-1	.	CASSPFGTKDTEAFF	TGTGCCAGCTCACCATTTGGCACCAAGGACACTGAAGCTTTCTTT
TRBD1	TRBV5-4	TRBJ2-7	.	CASSGGSQGAEQYF	TGTGCCAGCAGCGGGGGCTCCCAGGGGGCCGAGCAGTACTTC
TRBD1	TRBV7-2	TRBJ2-3	.	CASSSNPGQTLTDTQYF	TGTGCCAGCAGCTCAAACCCGGGACAGACCCTCACAGATACGCAGTATTTT